The present entry profiles one TCR beta chain with its context. What it recognizes is unknown. The sample's time point: new active TB diagnosis, blood taken before or within 7 days of starting treatment. TCRdb keeps only in-frame clones here, not all; method: immunoSEQ multiplex PCR. Among about 50,000 clones listed, nearly 95% were seen once. V was trimmed by 3 bases and J by 3 bases, leaving 15 bases between them. Germline values: CDR1 LNHDA, CDR2 SQIVND (reference sequence). The CDR3 is 16 amino acids. This sample was taken from a study of T cells in tuberculosis. Study context: This South African cohort compared adolescents with or without latent tuberculosis against adults with active tuberculosis.

Points from the study as a whole: Smaller alpha distances in active tuberculosis partly reflected shorter CDR3-alpha lengths.

The sequenced sample was PBMCs, obtained at tuberculosis diagnosis. The sequence was obtained from an adult with tuberculosis. The chain links TRBV19 to TRBJ1-3; TRBD1 is a possible D gene (6 bases). The CDR3 region is CASSMYRVKSGNTIYF. DNA for the CDR3: TGTGCCAGTAGTATGTACAGGGTAAAGAGTGGAAACACCATATATTTT.